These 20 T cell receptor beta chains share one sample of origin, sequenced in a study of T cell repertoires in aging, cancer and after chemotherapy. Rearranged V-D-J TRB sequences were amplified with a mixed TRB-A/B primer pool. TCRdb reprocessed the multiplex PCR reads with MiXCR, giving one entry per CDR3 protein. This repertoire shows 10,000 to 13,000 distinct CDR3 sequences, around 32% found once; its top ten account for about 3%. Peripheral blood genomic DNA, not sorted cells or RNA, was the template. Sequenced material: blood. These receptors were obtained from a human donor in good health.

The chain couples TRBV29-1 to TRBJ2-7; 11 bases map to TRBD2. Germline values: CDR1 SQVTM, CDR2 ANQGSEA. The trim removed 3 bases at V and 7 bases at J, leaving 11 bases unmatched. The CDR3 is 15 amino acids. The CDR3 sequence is CSVDILAGGSREQYF. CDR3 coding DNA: TGCAGCGTTGATATCCTAGCGGGGGGTTCGAGGGAGCAGTACTTC.

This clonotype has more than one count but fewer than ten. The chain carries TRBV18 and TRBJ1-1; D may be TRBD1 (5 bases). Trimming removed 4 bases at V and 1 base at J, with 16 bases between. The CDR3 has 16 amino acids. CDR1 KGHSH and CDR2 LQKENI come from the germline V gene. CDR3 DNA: TGTGCCAGCTCACTCATTGCGCAGGGTTCGAACACTGAAGCTTTCTTT. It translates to CASSLIAQGSNTEAFF.

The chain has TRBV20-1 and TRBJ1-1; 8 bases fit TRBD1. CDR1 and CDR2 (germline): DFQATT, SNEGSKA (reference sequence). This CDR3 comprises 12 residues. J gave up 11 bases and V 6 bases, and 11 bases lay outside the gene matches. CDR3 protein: CSATETGAEAFF. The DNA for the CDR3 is TGCAGTGCCACTGAGACAGGGGCCGAGGCTTTCTTT.

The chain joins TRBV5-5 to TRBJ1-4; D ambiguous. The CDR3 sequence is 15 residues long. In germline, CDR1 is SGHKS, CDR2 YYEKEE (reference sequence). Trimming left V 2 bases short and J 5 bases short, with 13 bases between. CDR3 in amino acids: CASSFFGQPNEKLFF. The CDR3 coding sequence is TGTGCCAGCAGCTTCTTCGGGCAGCCAAATGAAAAACTGTTTTTT.

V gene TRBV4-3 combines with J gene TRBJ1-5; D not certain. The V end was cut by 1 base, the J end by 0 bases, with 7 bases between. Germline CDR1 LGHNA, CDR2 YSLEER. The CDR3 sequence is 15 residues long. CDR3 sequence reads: CASSQAASSNQPQHF. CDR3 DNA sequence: TGCGCCAGCAGCCAAGCGGCCAGTAGCAATCAGCCCCAGCATTTT.

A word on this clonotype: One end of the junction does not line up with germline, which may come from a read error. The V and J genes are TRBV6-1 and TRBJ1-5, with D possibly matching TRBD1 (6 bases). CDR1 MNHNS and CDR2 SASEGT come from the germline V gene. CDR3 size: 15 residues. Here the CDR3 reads CATSDPTGKGQPQHF. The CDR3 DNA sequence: TGTGCCACCAGTGATCCCACAGGGAAGGGACAGCCCCAGCATTTT.

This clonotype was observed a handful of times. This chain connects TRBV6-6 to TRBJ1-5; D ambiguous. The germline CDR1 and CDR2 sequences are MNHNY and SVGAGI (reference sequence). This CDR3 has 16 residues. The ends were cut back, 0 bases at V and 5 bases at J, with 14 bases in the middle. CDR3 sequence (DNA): TGTGCCAGCAGTTACTCGAGTAGAGGGTGGGATCAGCCCCAGCATTTT. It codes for CASSYSSRGWDQPQHF.

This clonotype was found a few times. The CDR3, as DNA: TGTGCCAGCTCCTACCGACAGGCGATTAATGAAAAACTGTTTTTT. Its protein is CASSYRQAINEKLFF. The chain employs TRBV5-6 and TRBJ1-4; a possible D gene is TRBD1 (6 bases). The length of the CDR3 is 15 residues. CDR1 and CDR2 (germline): SGHDT, YYEEEE. The V and J ends lost 7 bases and 4 bases respectively, with 17 bases between them.

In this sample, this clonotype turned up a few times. The CDR3 reads CASLPAGKTEAFF. The CDR3 DNA follows: TGTGCCTCCTTACCCGCAGGGAAGACTGAAGCTTTCTTT. The chain uses TRBV19 and TRBJ1-1, with a possible D match to TRBD1 (5 bases). The CDR3 consists of 13 residues. The germline V and J ends were trimmed by 11 bases and 5 bases, with 18 bases remaining between them. Per the germline V gene, CDR1 is LNHDA and CDR2 is SQIVND (reference sequence).

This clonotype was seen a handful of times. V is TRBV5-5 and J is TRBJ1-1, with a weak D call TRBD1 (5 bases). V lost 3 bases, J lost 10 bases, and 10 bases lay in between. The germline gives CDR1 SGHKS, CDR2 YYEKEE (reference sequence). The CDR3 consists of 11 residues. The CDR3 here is CASSSGLVAFF. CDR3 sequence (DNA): TGTGCCAGCAGCTCGGGACTCGTAGCTTTCTTT.

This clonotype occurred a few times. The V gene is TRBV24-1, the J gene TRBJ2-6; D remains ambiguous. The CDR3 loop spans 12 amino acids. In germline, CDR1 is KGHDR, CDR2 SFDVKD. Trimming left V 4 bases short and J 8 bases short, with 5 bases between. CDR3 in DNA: TGTGCCACCAGTGAGCCCTCCAACGTCCTGACTTTC. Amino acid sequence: CATSEPSNVLTF.

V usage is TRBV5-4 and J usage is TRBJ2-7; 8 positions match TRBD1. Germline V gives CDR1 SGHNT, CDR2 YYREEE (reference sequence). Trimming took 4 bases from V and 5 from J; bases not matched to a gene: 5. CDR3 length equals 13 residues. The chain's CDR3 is CASSPPTGDEQYF. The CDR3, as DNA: TGTGCCAGCAGCCCTCCGACAGGGGACGAGCAGTACTTC. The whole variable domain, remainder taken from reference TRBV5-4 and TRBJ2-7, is ETGVTQSPTHLIKTRGQQVTLRCSSQSGHNTVSWYQQALGQGPQFIFQYYREEENGRGNFPPRFSGLQFPNYSSELNVNALELDDSALYLCASSPPTGDEQYFGPGTRLTVT.

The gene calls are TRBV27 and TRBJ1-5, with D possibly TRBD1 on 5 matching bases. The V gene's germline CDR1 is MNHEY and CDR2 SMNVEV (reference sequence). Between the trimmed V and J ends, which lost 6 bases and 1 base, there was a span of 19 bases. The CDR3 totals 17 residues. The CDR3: CASSLHARAGSNQPQHF. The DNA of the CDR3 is TGTGCCAGCAGCCTTCATGCTCGCGCAGGGAGCAATCAGCCCCAGCATTTT.

CDR3 protein: CASSQRTGQGYTEAFF. CDR3 sequence (DNA): TGTGCCAGCAGTCAAAGAACGGGACAGGGGTACACTGAAGCTTTCTTT. This sequence joins TRBV27 and TRBJ1-1; 10 bases fit TRBD1. The CDR3 length is 16 residues. Germline V gene sequence: CDR1 MNHEY, CDR2 SMNVEV (reference sequence). The ends lost 5 bases at V and 3 bases at J; junction bases unmatched: 9.

CDR3 protein: CASSLGAVTIGSPLHF. In DNA form, the CDR3 reads TGTGCCAGCAGCTTGGGGGCAGTTACCATAGGGTCACCCCTCCACTTT. The V gene is TRBV5-5, the J gene TRBJ1-6; D gene ambiguous. V was pared by 0 bases and J by 10 bases, with 17 bases between. CDR3 size: 16 residues. CDR1 SGHKS and CDR2 YYEKEE come from the germline V gene (reference sequence).

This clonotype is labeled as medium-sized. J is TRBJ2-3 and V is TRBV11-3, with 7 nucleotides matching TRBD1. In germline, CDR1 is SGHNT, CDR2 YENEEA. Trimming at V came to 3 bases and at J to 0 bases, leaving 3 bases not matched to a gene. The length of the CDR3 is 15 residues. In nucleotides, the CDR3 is TGTGCCAGCAGCTTCACAGGGGCTAGCACAGATACGCAGTATTTT. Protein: CASSFTGASTDTQYF.

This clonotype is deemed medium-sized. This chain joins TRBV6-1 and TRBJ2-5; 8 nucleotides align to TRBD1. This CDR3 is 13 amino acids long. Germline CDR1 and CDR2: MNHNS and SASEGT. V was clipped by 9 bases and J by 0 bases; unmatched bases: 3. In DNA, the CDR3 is TGTGCCAGAACGGACAGGGACCAAGAGACCCAGTACTTC. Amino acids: CARTDRDQETQYF.

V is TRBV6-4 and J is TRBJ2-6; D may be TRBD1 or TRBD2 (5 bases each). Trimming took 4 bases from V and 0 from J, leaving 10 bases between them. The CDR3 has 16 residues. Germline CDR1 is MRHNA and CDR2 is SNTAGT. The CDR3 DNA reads TGTGCCAGCAGTGGGGACGGCCACTCTGGGGCCAACGTCCTGACTTTC. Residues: CASSGDGHSGANVLTF.

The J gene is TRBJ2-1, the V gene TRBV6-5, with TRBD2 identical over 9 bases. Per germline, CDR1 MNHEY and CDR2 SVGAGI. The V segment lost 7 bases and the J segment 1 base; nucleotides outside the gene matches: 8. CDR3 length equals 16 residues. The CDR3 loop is CASKQGLADSYNEQFF. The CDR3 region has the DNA TGTGCCAGCAAACAGGGACTAGCCGATTCCTACAATGAGCAGTTCTTC.

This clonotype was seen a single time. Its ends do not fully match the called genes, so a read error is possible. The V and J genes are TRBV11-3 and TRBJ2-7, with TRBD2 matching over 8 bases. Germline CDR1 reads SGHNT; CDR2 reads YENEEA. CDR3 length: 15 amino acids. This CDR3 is CASSLGPAGESEQYF. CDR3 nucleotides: TGCGCCAGCAGCTTGGGGCCAGCGGGAGAATCCGAGCAGTACTTC. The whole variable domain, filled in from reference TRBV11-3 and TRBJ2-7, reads EAGVVQSPRYKIIEKKQPVAFWCNPISGHNTLYWYLQNLGQGPELLIRYENEEAVDDSQLPKDRFSAERLKGVDSTLKIQPAELGDSAVYLCASSLGPAGESEQYFGPGTRLTVT.